These 19 T cell receptor beta chains were sequenced from one sample in a study of T cell responses to AZD1222 COVID-19 vaccine. Clones were read by immunoSEQ multiplex PCR, and TCRdb kept only the in-frame ones, dropping some. Here the sample spans approximately 150,000 clones, less than 95% being singletons. Sequenced here: peripheral blood, sampled on day 0 of AZD1222 vaccination. The receptors here all came from an adult in good health.

This clone has a single count. The gene calls are TRBV7-8 and TRBJ2-6; D remains unclear. Deletions cut 1 base from V and 4 bases from J, with 8 bases between. The CDR3 covers 15 residues. Germline assignment: CDR1 SGHVS and CDR2 FQNEAQ. CDR3 DNA: TGTGCCAGCAGCTTAGACGTCCCCGGGGCCAACGTCCTGACTTTC. Amino acids: CASSLDVPGANVLTF.

This chain joins TRBV2 and TRBJ1-5; D is unclear. Germline assignment: CDR1 SNHLY and CDR2 FYNNEI. CDR3 length equals 14 residues. V was clipped by 4 bases and J by 2 bases, with 9 bases between them. CDR3 in DNA: TGTGCCAGCAGTGGAGGTTATGGCAATCAGCCCCAGCATTTT. It specifies CASSGGYGNQPQHF.

J is TRBJ1-4 and V is TRBV3-1 (or the pseudogene TRBV3-2); D unclear. The CDR3 has 13 residues. The ends were cut back, 1 base at V and 10 bases at J, with 10 bases in the middle. CDR1 LGHDT and CDR2 YNNKEL come from the germline V gene (reference sequence). This chain's CDR3 is CASSQGRVGKLFF. CDR3 nucleotide sequence: TGTGCCAGCAGCCAAGGCCGGGTTGGAAAACTGTTTTTT.

This chain uses TRBV7-8 with TRBJ2-3, with D maybe TRBD2 (6 bases). The CDR3 totals 15 residues. Trimming stripped 3 bases from V and 7 bases from J, with 17 bases between. Germline values: CDR1 SGHVS, CDR2 FQNEAQ. The CDR3 nucleotides are TGTGCCAGCAGCTTGGCCCCGGGGGAAGACAATACGCAGTATTTT. It encodes CASSLAPGEDNTQYF.

This clone was counted once. This chain connects TRBV7-9 to TRBJ1-5; no clear D. V gave up 1 base and J gave up 5 bases, with 9 bases separating them. The CDR3 contains 14 residues. Germline V gene lookup returns CDR1 SEHNR and CDR2 FQNEAQ (reference sequence). The CDR3 nucleotides read TGTGCCAGCAGCTTAGTAACAGCCGATCAGCCCCAGCATTTT. Its protein product is CASSLVTADQPQHF.

This clone has just one count. The rearrangement links TRBV27 to TRBJ1-2; D is undetermined. The germline V and J ends were trimmed by 2 bases and 4 bases, with 8 bases remaining between them. Germline CDR1 reads MNHEY; CDR2 reads SMNVEV (reference sequence). This CDR3 spans 13 amino acids. CDR3 nucleotide sequence: TGTGCCAGCAGTTTAACAGTAGGCTATGGCTACACCTTC. This translates into CASSLTVGYGYTF.

This rearrangement joins TRBV27 to TRBJ2-1; D is undetermined. This CDR3 is built from 13 residues. V was trimmed by 2 bases and J by 4 bases, leaving 6 bases between them. The germline V gene encodes CDR1 MNHEY and CDR2 SMNVEV (reference sequence). CDR3 residues: CASSLGQYNEQFF. Written as DNA, the CDR3 is TGTGCCAGCAGTTTAGGCCAATACAATGAGCAGTTCTTC.

The J gene is TRBJ1-2, the V gene TRBV11-2, with D hard to call. This CDR3 is 16 amino acids long. CDR1 SGHAT and CDR2 FQNNGV come from the germline V gene. Trimming cost V 0 bases and J 4 bases, with 15 bases left between them. In DNA form, the CDR3 reads TGTGCCAGCAGCTTAGAACCCCCCGGTAGTTTCTATGGCTACACCTTC. Translated: CASSLEPPGSFYGYTF.

The rearrangement joins TRBV29-1 to TRBJ2-3; a weak D match, TRBD1 (6 bases). This CDR3 is 13 amino acids long. Trimming pared 6 bases from V and 6 bases from J, leaving 16 bases between. Germline V CDR1 and CDR2: SQVTM, ANQGSEA. The CDR3 DNA sequence: TGCAGCGTAGGACAGATTCTAAGGGATACGCAGTATTTT. Its translation: CSVGQILRDTQYF.

V gene TRBV5-8 combines with J gene TRBJ2-7; possibly TRBD1 for D (6 bases). The CDR3 has 15 amino acids. V was shortened by 4 bases and J by 3 bases, with 17 bases between the two germline ends. Germline assignment: CDR1 SGHTS and CDR2 YDEGEE. CDR3 DNA: TGTGCCAGCAGCCCCCGGGACACCGTTGGCTACGAGCAGTACGTC. As protein: CASSPRDTVGYEQYV.

The V and J genes are TRBV7-9 and TRBJ1-1; D is uncertain. This CDR3 has 16 residues. CDR1 is SEHNR and CDR2 is FQNEAQ in the germline V gene (reference sequence). V lost 7 bases to trimming and J lost 1 base, with 19 bases between them. The CDR3 DNA sequence: TGTGCCAGCATCCCTCCTCCACCAGGACCGAACACTGAAGCTTTCTTT. The encoded protein is CASIPPPPGPNTEAFF.

The chain joins TRBV2 to TRBJ2-5, with D possibly being TRBD2 (5 bases). The V end was cut by 6 bases, the J end by 2 bases, with 7 bases between. This CDR3 has 12 amino acids. Germline CDR1 is SNHLY and CDR2 is FYNNEI. The CDR3 loop is CASRPGQETQYF. The CDR3, as DNA: TGTGCCAGCAGGCCGGGGCAAGAGACCCAGTACTTC.

The rearrangement links TRBV6-5 to TRBJ2-1; 10 bases map to TRBD1. CDR3 size: 13 residues. J was trimmed by 6 bases and V by 4 bases; bases with no gene match: 0. Per germline, CDR1 MNHEY and CDR2 SVGAGI. The CDR3 sequence is CASSWTGGNEQFF. DNA of the CDR3: TGTGCCAGCAGTTGGACAGGGGGCAATGAGCAGTTCTTC.

This chain connects TRBV4-1 to TRBJ1-4; D is ambiguous. Looked up from germline, CDR1 is MGHRA and CDR2 is YSYEKL. V lost 1 base, J lost 7 bases, and 10 bases lay in between. The CDR3 contains 14 residues. The CDR3 sequence is CASSQVALGEKLFF. The CDR3 coding sequence is TGCGCCAGCAGCCAAGTCGCGTTGGGTGAAAAACTGTTTTTT.

V is TRBV7-8 and J is TRBJ2-1; D ambiguous. Trimming took off 5 bases at V and 3 bases at J, with 5 bases between the two ends. Germline assignment: CDR1 SGHVS and CDR2 FQNEAQ. This CDR3 spans 12 amino acids. The CDR3 DNA reads TGTGCCAGCAGCGCAGTCTACAATGAGCAGTTCTTC. As protein: CASSAVYNEQFF.

The J gene is TRBJ2-1, the V gene TRBV5-4, with D possibly being TRBD1 (5 bases). Germline V gene lookup returns CDR1 SGHNT and CDR2 YYREEE (reference sequence). The ends were cut back, 0 bases at V and 10 bases at J, with 5 bases in the middle. This CDR3 is 11 amino acids long. This CDR3 reads CASSLGGEQFF. The CDR3 coding sequence is TGTGCCAGCAGCTTGGGGGGCGAGCAGTTCTTC.

The J gene is TRBJ2-1, the V gene TRBV18; D possibly corresponds to TRBD2 (5 bases). V lost 1 base to trimming and J lost 6 bases, with 13 bases between them. CDR3 length equals 15 residues. Germline V gene data show CDR1 as KGHSH and CDR2 as LQKENI. CDR3 DNA sequence: TGTGCCAGCTCACCACGTTCGGGATCCAGCAATGAGCAGTTCTTC. Protein sequence: CASSPRSGSSNEQFF. Full variable domain (rest looked up from reference TRBV18 and TRBJ2-1): NAGVMQNPRHLVRRRGQEARLRCSPMKGHSHVYWYRQLPEEGLKFMVYLQKENIIDESGMPKERFSAEFPKEGPSILRIQQVVRGDSAAYFCASSPRSGSSNEQFFGPGTRLTVL.

V is TRBV2 and J is TRBJ1-1; D call uncertain. Between the trimmed V and J ends, which lost 7 bases and 2 bases, there was a span of 17 bases. Germline CDR1 SNHLY, CDR2 FYNNEI. The CDR3 is 15 amino acids. The CDR3 nucleotides read TGTGCCAGCATCTCCCCACACGTAACAAACACTGAAGCTTTCTTT. Its protein is CASISPHVTNTEAFF.

The chain couples TRBV4-3 to TRBJ1-2; 8 nucleotides align to TRBD1. The CDR3 length is 14 residues. In germline, CDR1 is LGHNA, CDR2 YSLEER. The V gene end was trimmed by 4 bases and the J gene end by 7 bases; junction bases not matched to a gene: 8. The CDR3 is CASSPVNRGSGYTF. The CDR3 DNA is TGCGCCAGCAGCCCAGTAAACAGGGGGAGTGGCTACACCTTC.